This T cell receptor (beta chain) emerged from a study of T cells in Graves' hyperthyroidism and ophthalmopathy. TCR beta CDR3 regions were amplified from RNA. TCR CDR3 regions were first amplified by RT-PCR with HTBI primers. A single record per CDR3 protein comes from TCRdb applying MiXCR to the multiplex PCR reads. Of 270,000 or so distinct CDR3 sequences listed, under 30% are singletons. Germline CDR1 and CDR2: SQVTM and ANQGSEA. The V segment lost 7 bases and the J segment 0 bases; nucleotides outside the gene matches: 5. The CDR3 sequence is 13 residues long. This clonotype was seen many times. The antigen remains unidentified. Whole-study findings and limits: A model of 13 V-J features distinguished ophthalmopathy from stable hyperthyroidism.

Sequenced sample: blood. This TCR derives from a man aged 40-49 years with Graves' hyperthyroidism that later progressed to Graves' ophthalmopathy. The chain carries TRBV29-1 and TRBJ1-1; 7 bases line up with TRBD1. This CDR3 reads CSAGTVLNTEAFF. CDR3 nucleotides: TGCAGCGCCGGGACAGTCCTGAACACTGAAGCTTTCTTT.